Below are 8 T cell receptor beta chains sequenced from a single sample in a study of shared clonotypes between healthy human individuals. The protocol was immunoSEQ multiplex PCR, while the TCRdb copy is restricted to in-frame clones and leaves out a portion. The sample records 2,100,000 or so clones, more than 90% being singletons. Material for sequencing was naive CD4+ T cells sorted from blood. Documented subset: CD45RA+ positively selected. The source is a man in his late teens or twenties in good health.

V is TRBV5-1 and J is TRBJ2-5, with 10 positions matching TRBD1. V trimming: 3 bases; J trimming: 2 bases; junction bases outside the gene matches: 7. The CDR3 is made up of 16 amino acids. From germline, CDR1 is SGHRS and CDR2 YFSETQ. CDR3 DNA: TGCGCCAGCAGCTGGGGACAGGGGTTATTACAAGAGACCCAGTACTTC. Translated: CASSWGQGLLQETQYF. Together with reference TRBV5-1 and TRBJ2-5, the CDR3 gives the full variable domain: KAGVTQTPRYLIKTRGQQVTLSCSPISGHRSVSWYQQTPGQGLQFLFEYFSETQRNKGNFPGRFSGRQFSNSRSEMNVSTLELGDSALYLCASSWGQGLLQETQYFGPGTRLLVL.

The chain employs TRBV6-1 and TRBJ1-6; TRBD1 agrees at 10 bases. V was clipped by 6 bases and J by 13 bases; unmatched bases: 9. The CDR3 spans 14 residues. The germline V gene encodes CDR1 MNHNS and CDR2 SASEGT. The CDR3 bases are TGTGCCAGCAGCCCGGGACAGGGGACGGTCCCCCTCCACTTT. Translation: CASSPGQGTVPLHF.

J is TRBJ2-2 and V is TRBV5-4; tentatively, D is TRBD1 (6 bases). Per the germline V gene, CDR1 is SGHNT and CDR2 is YYREEE (reference sequence). CDR3 length: 16 residues. V was trimmed by 1 base and J by 5 bases, leaving 15 bases between them. The DNA of the CDR3 is TGTGCCAGCAGCTTGTTTGTGGGGGCCTCTACCGGGGAGCTGTTTTTT. Residues: CASSLFVGASTGELFF.

Here the CDR3 reads CASSGEGTGVMGAFF. Written as DNA, the CDR3 is TGTGCCAGCAGTGGGGAGGGGACAGGGGTTATGGGAGCTTTCTTT. V and J are TRBV2 and TRBJ1-1; TRBD1 matches 10 bases. The germline CDR1 and CDR2 sequences are SNHLY and FYNNEI. The length of the CDR3 is 15 residues. The junction had 12 bases not matched to a gene; V was cut back by 4 bases and J by 10 bases.

The rearrangement joins TRBV11-2 to TRBJ2-5; 7 bases are shared with TRBD1. This CDR3 is built from 14 residues. With V trimmed by 5 bases and J by 2 bases, 5 bases remained unmatched. Germline V gives CDR1 SGHAT, CDR2 FQNNGV. CDR3 DNA sequence: TGTGCCAGCAGCGGGGACAGCCGTCAAGAGACCCAGTACTTC. This sequence encodes CASSGDSRQETQYF.

The CDR3 reads CASSPPGLAGGQTGELFF. The DNA for the CDR3 is TGTGCCAGCTCACCACCGGGACTAGCGGGAGGTCAGACCGGGGAGCTGTTTTTT. This rearrangement joins TRBV18 to TRBJ2-2; TRBD2 agrees at 15 bases. The CDR3 totals 18 residues. Trimming removed 0 bases from V and 5 bases from J; junction bases left unmatched: 4. The V gene's germline CDR1 is KGHSH and CDR2 LQKENI.

J is TRBJ2-5 and V is TRBV13, with no clear D. The V end lost 6 bases, the J end lost 2 bases, and 16 bases lay between the germline ends. This CDR3 has 15 residues. Germline CDR1 PRHDT, CDR2 FYEKMQ (reference sequence). The CDR3 coding sequence is TGTGCCAGCAGTGTAACCCAAGTGGGTCAAGAGACCCAGTACTTC. It encodes CASSVTQVGQETQYF.

J is TRBJ2-7 and V is TRBV6-1; perhaps TRBD2 as D (6 bases). The germline CDR1 and CDR2 sequences are MNHNS and SASEGT. V was cut by 6 bases and J by 6 bases, with 18 bases left in between. This CDR3 is built from 14 residues. The chain's CDR3 is CASRGEWGTVEQYF. The CDR3 DNA sequence: TGTGCCAGCAGGGGGGAGTGGGGGACTGTCGAGCAGTACTTC.